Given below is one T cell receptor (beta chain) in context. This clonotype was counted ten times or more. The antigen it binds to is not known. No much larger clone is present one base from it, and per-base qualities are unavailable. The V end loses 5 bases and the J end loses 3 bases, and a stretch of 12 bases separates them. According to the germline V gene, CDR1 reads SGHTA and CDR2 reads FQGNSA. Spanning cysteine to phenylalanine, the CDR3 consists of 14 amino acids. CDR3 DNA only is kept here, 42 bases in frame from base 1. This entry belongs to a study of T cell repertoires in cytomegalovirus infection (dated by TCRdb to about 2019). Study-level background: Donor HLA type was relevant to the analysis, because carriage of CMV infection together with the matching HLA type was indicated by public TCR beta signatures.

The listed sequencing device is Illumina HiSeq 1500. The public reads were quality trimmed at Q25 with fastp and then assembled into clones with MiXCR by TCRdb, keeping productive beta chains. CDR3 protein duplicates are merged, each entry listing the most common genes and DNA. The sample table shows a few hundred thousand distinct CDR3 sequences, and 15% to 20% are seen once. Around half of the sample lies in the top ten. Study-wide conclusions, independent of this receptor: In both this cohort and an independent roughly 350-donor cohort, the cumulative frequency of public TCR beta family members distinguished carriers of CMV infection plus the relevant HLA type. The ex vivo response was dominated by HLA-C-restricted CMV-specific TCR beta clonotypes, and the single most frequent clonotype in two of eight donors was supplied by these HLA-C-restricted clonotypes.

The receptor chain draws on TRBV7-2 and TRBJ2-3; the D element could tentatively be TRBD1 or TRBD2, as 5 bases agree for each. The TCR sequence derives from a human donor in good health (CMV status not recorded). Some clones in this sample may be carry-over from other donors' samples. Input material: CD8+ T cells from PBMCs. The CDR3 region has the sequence CASSQGVATDTQYF. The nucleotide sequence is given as TGTGCCAGCAGCCAAGGGGTAGCGACAGATACGCAGTATTTT.